This T cell receptor beta chain is from a study of T cell responses to AZD1222 COVID-19 vaccine (dated by TCRdb to the early 2020s). For the wider study: A total of 233 trial participants underwent TCR sequencing, of whom about 200 received two doses of AZD1222 and about 26 received two doses of the MenACWY control vaccine. Trial participants were enrolled by age into 18-55, 56-69 and 70-plus year subgroups, with around 150, 28 and 57 TCR-sequenced participants respectively. Study-wide findings and limitations: Because no samples from the day 14 peak response were available, repertoires could be characterized only after the peak T cell response. Vaccine-associated CD4 TCRs spanned the whole spike protein, with dominant responses in regions 160-218 and 743-854. Conclusions about previously exposed vaccinees are limited because only six or seven AZD1222 recipients were SARS-CoV-2 seropositive at baseline. Participants were mostly white British and included more females than males, and it was suggested by the authors that clonal diversity may have been underestimated. The 56-69-year group was small, and its depth increase did not reach significance, likely because of low power. Reportedly, almost half of the unique spike-specific TCRs recognized epitopes lying outside the regions that are mutated in the B.1.351 and B.1.1.7 variants. Spike-specific TCR breadth and depth rose significantly after two AZD1222 doses compared with day 0 and with MenACWY recipients.

The sample's time point label is to be understood as: about 28 days (+/-7) after the second vaccine dose. AZD1222 recipients with second doses at about 4 weeks or about 12 weeks were pooled, because spike-specific TCR depth and breadth did not differ between schedules. Vaccinee samples came from UK trials COV001 and COV002, including a single-blind randomized controlled phase 2/3 trial of AZD1222 (ChAdOx1 nCoV-19) in healthy adults. Trial participant PBMC samples were collected at day 0 and day 28 after the second dose for TCRbeta chain sequencing. Including cysteine and phenylalanine, the CDR3 has 15 amino acids. The kept DNA is CDR3 alone, 45 bases in frame from the first base. The germline ends are 11 bases apart after V is trimmed by 5 bases and J by 1 base. CDR1 is given as MNHEY and CDR2 as SVGAGI, both from the germline V gene. On this clone itself: This clone's antigen is unknown. Base quality data are lacking; no much larger clone is found one base away.

The CDR3 regions of human TCRbeta chains were analyzed by immunosequencing. The authors' analysis ran thus. Repertoire TCRs were matched against a reference library of SARS-CoV-2-specific TCRs generated with the MIRA antigen-specificity platform. Breadth meant the fraction of unique TCRs that were SARS-CoV-2-associated, whereas depth meant the fraction of total T cells that were SARS-CoV-2-associated. Each spike-specific TCR was assigned to its reactive spike region and to a CD4 or CD8 class using the MIRA data. Log10-transformed breadth and depth values were compared by one-way ANOVA with Sidak's multiple comparisons tests. Sourced from immuneACCESS, this table was stored by TCRdb with only in-frame sequences that have V and J called. A share of the clones is absent; for the studies checked, an unresolved V gene accounts for under half, and the remainder has no known explanation. For V, J and clone size, that table is used; D and trimming come from the DNA. In this sample the table shows roughly 110,000 clones, around 92% of which occur a single time. The top ten hold 8% to 9.5% of the sample.

The material was peripheral blood, obtained 28 days after the second AZD1222 dose. The receptor was derived from an adult who received the AZD1222 COVID-19 vaccine. The chain joins TRBV6-5 to TRBJ2-2; the D gene is perhaps TRBD1, on 6 matching bases. The encoded CDR3 is CASSTDRRNTGELFF. In nucleotides, the sequence is TGTGCCAGCAGTACTGACAGGAGGAACACCGGGGAGCTGTTTTTT.